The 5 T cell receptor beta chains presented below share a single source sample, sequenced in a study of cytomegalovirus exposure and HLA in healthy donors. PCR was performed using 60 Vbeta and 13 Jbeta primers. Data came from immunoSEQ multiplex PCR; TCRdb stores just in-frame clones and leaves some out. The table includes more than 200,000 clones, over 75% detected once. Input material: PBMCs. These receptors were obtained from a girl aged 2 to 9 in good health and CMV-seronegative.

This CDR3 is CASSLGEVSRDTQYF. The CDR3 DNA follows: TGTGCCAGCAGCTTAGGAGAAGTCTCTAGGGATACGCAGTATTTT. V usage is TRBV5-6 and J usage is TRBJ2-3; D ambiguous. CDR3 size: 15 residues. CDR1 and CDR2 (germline): SGHDT, YYEEEE. Trimming pared 2 bases from V and 6 bases from J, leaving 16 bases between. The full variable domain, its missing parts supplied by reference TRBV5-6 and TRBJ2-3, is DAGVTQSPTHLIKTRGQQVTLRCSPKSGHDTVSWYQQALGQGPQFIFQYYEEEERQRGNFPDRFSGHQFPNYSSELNVNALLLGDSALYLCASSLGEVSRDTQYFGPGTRLTVL.

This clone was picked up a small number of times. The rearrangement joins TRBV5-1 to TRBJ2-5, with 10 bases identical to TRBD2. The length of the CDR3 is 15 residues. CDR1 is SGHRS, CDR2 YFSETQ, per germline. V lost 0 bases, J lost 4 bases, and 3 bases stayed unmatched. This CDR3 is CASSLAGLARETQYF. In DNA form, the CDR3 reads TGCGCCAGCAGCTTGGCGGGACTAGCGAGAGAGACCCAGTACTTC.

CDR3 region: CASSLARAQYGYTF. CDR3 DNA: TGTGCCAGCAGCTTGGCGAGGGCCCAGTATGGCTACACCTTC. The J gene is TRBJ1-2, the V gene TRBV5-4; no clear D. Trimming shortened V by 0 bases and J by 5 bases, and 11 bases separated the two germline ends. This CDR3 spans 14 amino acids. Germline V gene sequence: CDR1 SGHNT, CDR2 YYREEE (reference sequence).

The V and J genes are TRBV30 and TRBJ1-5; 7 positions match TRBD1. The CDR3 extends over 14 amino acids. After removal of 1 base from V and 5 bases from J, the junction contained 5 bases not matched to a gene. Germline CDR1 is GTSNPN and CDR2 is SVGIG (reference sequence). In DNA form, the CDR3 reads TGTGCCTGGAGTGGGTACAGGGGCGATCAGCCCCAGCATTTT. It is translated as CAWSGYRGDQPQHF.

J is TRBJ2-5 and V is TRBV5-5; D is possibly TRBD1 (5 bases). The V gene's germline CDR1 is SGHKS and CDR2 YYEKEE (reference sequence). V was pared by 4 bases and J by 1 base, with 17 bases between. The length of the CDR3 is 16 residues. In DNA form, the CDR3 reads TGTGCCAGCAGCCCGGGTGGGGCCGCGCCCCAAGAGACCCAGTACTTC. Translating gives CASSPGGAAPQETQYF.